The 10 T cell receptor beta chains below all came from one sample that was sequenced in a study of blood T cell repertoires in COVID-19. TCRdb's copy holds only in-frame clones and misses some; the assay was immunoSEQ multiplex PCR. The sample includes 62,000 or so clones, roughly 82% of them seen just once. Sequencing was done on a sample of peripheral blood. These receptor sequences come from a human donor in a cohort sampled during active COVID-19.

For the CDR3, the DNA is TGTGCCAGTAGGACACGCTACACCGGGGAGCTGTTTTTT. Protein: CASRTRYTGELFF. V usage is TRBV19 and J usage is TRBJ2-2; D is uncertain. CDR3 size: 13 residues. Trimming left V 6 bases short and J 3 bases short, with 8 bases between. Germline V gives CDR1 LNHDA, CDR2 SQIVND (reference sequence).

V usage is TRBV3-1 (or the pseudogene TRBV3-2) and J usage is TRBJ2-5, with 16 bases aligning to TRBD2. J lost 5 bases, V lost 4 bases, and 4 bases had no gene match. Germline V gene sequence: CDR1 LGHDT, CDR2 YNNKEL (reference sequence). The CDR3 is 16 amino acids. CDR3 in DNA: TGTGCCAGCAGCCCGGGACTAGCGGGGGGGGTTGAGACCCAGTACTTC. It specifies CASSPGLAGGVETQYF.

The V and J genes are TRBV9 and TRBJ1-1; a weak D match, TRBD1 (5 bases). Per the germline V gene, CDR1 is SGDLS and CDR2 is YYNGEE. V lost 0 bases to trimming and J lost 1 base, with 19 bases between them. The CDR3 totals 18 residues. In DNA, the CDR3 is TGTGCCAGCAGCGTAGCTACGACAGAATTTAGCCGGAACACTGAAGCTTTCTTT. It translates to CASSVATTEFSRNTEAFF.

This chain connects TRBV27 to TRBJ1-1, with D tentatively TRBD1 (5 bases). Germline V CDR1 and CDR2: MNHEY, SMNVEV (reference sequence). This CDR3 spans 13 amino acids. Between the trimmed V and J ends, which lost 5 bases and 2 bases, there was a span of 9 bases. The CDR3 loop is CASSIDRNTEAFF. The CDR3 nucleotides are TGTGCCAGCAGTATAGACAGAAACACTGAAGCTTTCTTT.

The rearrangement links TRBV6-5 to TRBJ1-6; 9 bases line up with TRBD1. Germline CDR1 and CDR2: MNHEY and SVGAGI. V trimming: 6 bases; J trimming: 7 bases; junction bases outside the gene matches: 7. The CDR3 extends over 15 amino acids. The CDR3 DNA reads TGTGCCAGCAGGGACAGGGGTAGAGAAAATTCACCCCTCCACTTT. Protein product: CASRDRGRENSPLHF.

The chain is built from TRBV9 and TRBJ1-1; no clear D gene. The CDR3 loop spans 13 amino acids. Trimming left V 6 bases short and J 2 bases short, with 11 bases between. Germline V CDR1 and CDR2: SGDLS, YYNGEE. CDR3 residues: CASIGPGNTEAFF. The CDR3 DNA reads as TGTGCCAGCATTGGGCCGGGAAACACTGAAGCTTTCTTT.

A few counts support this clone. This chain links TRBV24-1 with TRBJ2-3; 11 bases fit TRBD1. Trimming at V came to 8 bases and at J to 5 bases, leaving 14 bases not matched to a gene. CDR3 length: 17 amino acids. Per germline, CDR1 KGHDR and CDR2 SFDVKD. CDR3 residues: CATTARAGDRGEDTQYF. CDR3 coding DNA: TGTGCCACCACCGCCCGGGCAGGGGACAGGGGGGAAGATACGCAGTATTTT.

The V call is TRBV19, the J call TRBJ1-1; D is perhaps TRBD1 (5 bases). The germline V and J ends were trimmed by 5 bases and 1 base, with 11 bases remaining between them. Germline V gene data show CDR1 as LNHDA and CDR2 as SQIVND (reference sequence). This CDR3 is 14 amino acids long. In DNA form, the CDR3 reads TGTGCCAGTAGTTTTCGGGGGGAGAACACTGAAGCTTTCTTT. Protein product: CASSFRGENTEAFF.

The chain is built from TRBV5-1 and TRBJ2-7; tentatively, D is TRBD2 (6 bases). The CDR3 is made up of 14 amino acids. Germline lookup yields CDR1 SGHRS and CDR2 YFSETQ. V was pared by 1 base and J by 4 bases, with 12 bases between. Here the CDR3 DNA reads TGCGCCAGCAGCTTGACTAGCACCGGGTACGAGCAGTACTTC. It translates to CASSLTSTGYEQYF.

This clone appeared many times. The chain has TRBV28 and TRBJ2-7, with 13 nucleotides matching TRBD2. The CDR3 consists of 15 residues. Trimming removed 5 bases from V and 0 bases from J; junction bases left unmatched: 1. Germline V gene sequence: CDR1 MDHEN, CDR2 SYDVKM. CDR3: CASSRTSGGSYEQYF. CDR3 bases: TGTGCCAGCAGTCGGACTAGCGGGGGCTCCTACGAGCAGTACTTC. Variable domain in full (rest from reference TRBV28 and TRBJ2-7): DVKVTQSSRYLVKRTGEKVFLECVQDMDHENMFWYRQDPGLGLRLIYFSYDVKMKEKGDIPEGYSVSREKKERFSLILESASTNQTSMYLCASSRTSGGSYEQYFGPGTRLTVT.